The 21 T cell receptor beta chains reported below all come from one sample, sequenced in a study of human T cells and chemical hapten exposure. Time point given: patch test 1, 2 weeks after DPC sensitization. Treatment indicated: therapeutic diphenylcyclopropenone sensitization with weekly scalp DPC. TCRdb itself ran the RACE reads through MiXCR, one entry per CDR3 protein. The sample has some 350,000 distinct CDR3 sequences; around 7% are singletons. This sample comprised whole blood, obtained in connection with sensitization to the hapten diphenylcyclopropenone (DPC). These receptors came from a young woman with alopecia areata. Some clones in this sample may be carry-over from other donors' samples.

The table lists this clonotype with many counts. The V and J genes are TRBV5-1 and TRBJ2-6; possible D gene TRBD2, 6 bases. The CDR3 has 17 residues. V was clipped by 4 bases and J by 0 bases, with 14 bases between them. Per the germline V gene, CDR1 is SGHRS and CDR2 is YFSETQ. The CDR3 DNA reads as TGCGCCAGCAGCGGGGACTCCCGCAGCTCTGGGGCCAACGTCCTGACTTTC. Protein: CASSGDSRSSGANVLTF.

This clonotype was recorded a few times. The chain combines TRBV12-3 or TRBV12-4 with TRBJ1-4, with D possibly being TRBD1 (5 bases). V was pared by 2 bases and J by 7 bases, with 14 bases between. The CDR3 spans 15 residues. In DNA, the CDR3 is TGTGCCAGCAGTTTAACGGCAGGGTTGGGTGAAAAACTGTTTTTT. Protein sequence: CASSLTAGLGEKLFF.

This clonotype was observed many times. The chain has TRBV11-2 and TRBJ2-2; 7 positions match TRBD1. The CDR3 loop spans 20 amino acids. CDR1 is SGHAT and CDR2 is FQNNGV in the germline V gene. V was clipped by 5 bases and J by 2 bases; unmatched bases: 20. This chain's CDR3 is CASSHLITGTANSNTGELFF. DNA of the CDR3: TGTGCCAGCAGCCATCTTATCACCGGGACAGCCAACAGTAACACCGGGGAGCTGTTTTTT. Full variable domain (remainder filled in from reference TRBV11-2 and TRBJ2-2): EAGVAQSPRYKIIEKRQSVAFWCNPISGHATLYWYQQILGQGPKLLIQFQNNGVVDDSQLPKDRFSAERLKGVDSTLKIQPAKLEDSAVYLCASSHLITGTANSNTGELFFGEGSRLTVL.

This clonotype was found a few times. The chain links TRBV12-3 or TRBV12-4 to TRBJ1-5; possibly TRBD1 for D (5 bases). V was clipped by 7 bases and J by 6 bases, with 13 bases between them. The CDR3 contains 13 residues. The CDR3 sequence is CASTAGDGQPQHF. In DNA form, the CDR3 reads TGTGCCAGCACGGCGGGGGATGGTCAGCCCCAGCATTTT.

This clonotype was recorded at least ten times. This chain links TRBV6-1 with TRBJ2-3; TRBD2 is a possible D gene (5 bases). Trimming left V 6 bases short and J 0 bases short, with 19 bases between. Germline CDR1 reads MNHNS; CDR2 reads SASEGT. This CDR3 has 17 amino acids. In DNA, the CDR3 is TGTGCCAGCAGGGATGATAGGACTCCGATTAGCACAGATACGCAGTATTTT. It yields the protein CASRDDRTPISTDTQYF.

This clonotype appeared a few times. The CDR3 DNA follows: TGCGCCAGCAGCTTGGCTCCGGCAGACTCTGGAAACACCATATATTTT. Protein: CASSLAPADSGNTIYF. The genes are TRBV5-1 and TRBJ1-3; D is uncertain. Germline CDR1 and CDR2: SGHRS and YFSETQ. V was shortened by 0 bases and J by 0 bases, with 10 bases between the two germline ends. The CDR3 consists of 16 residues. Full variable domain (missing parts from reference TRBV5-1 and TRBJ1-3): KAGVTQTPRYLIKTRGQQVTLSCSPISGHRSVSWYQQTPGQGLQFLFEYFSETQRNKGNFPGRFSGRQFSNSRSEMNVSTLELGDSALYLCASSLAPADSGNTIYFGEGSWLTVV.

This chain links TRBV18 with TRBJ1-4; possible D gene TRBD1, 5 bases. Germline values: CDR1 KGHSH, CDR2 LQKENI. This CDR3 has 15 amino acids. Trimming pared 2 bases from V and 7 bases from J, leaving 14 bases between. CDR3 residues: CASSPGAQGREKLFF. DNA for the CDR3: TGTGCCAGCTCACCAGGAGCCCAGGGTCGTGAAAAACTGTTTTTT.

This clonotype was observed many times. V usage is TRBV10-3 and J usage is TRBJ2-3, with 10 bases aligning to TRBD2. Trimming removed 2 bases from V and 2 bases from J; junction bases left unmatched: 1. CDR1 and CDR2 from the germline V gene are ENHRY and SYGVKD. The length of the CDR3 is 15 residues. The CDR3 loop is CAISEGLADTDTQYF. In DNA, the CDR3 is TGTGCCATCAGTGAGGGACTAGCGGACACAGATACGCAGTATTTT.

There are many counts of this clonotype. The CDR3 spells CASSYRGLNSPLHF. CDR3 coding DNA: TGTGCCAGCAGTTACAGGGGACTGAATTCACCCCTCCACTTT. The chain joins TRBV2 to TRBJ1-6, with 7 bases that match TRBD1. With 5 bases clipped from V and 7 bases from J, the junction kept 5 bases outside the gene matches. Germline-derived CDR1 and CDR2 are SNHLY and FYNNEI. The length of the CDR3 is 14 residues.

This clonotype has a handful of counts. The chain is built from TRBV4-3 and TRBJ1-5, with 8 bases that match TRBD1. Germline V gives CDR1 LGHNA, CDR2 YSLEER. There are 19 residues in the CDR3. The V gene end was trimmed by 4 bases and the J gene end by 0 bases; junction bases not matched to a gene: 14. The CDR3 is CASSPELADRAYSNQPQHF. CDR3 nucleotide sequence: TGCGCCAGCAGCCCGGAACTGGCGGACAGGGCCTATAGCAATCAGCCCCAGCATTTT.

This clonotype occurred a few times. For the CDR3, the DNA is TGTGCCAGCAGTGAATTCGGGGCGGATCCCCTCCACTTT. Translated, it gives CASSEFGADPLHF. V gene TRBV2 combines with J gene TRBJ1-6, with TRBD1 as a possible D gene (5 bases). The V end lost 2 bases, the J end lost 13 bases, and 12 bases lay between the germline ends. Looked up from germline, CDR1 is SNHLY and CDR2 is FYNNEI. There are 13 residues in the CDR3.

On this clonotype: This clone may be a read error of a much larger clone one base away. This sequence joins TRBV6-5 and TRBJ1-1, with 7 bases aligning to TRBD1. This CDR3 comprises 15 residues. The germline CDR1 and CDR2 sequences are MNHEY and SVGAGI. The V gene end was trimmed by 2 bases and the J gene end by 7 bases; junction bases not matched to a gene: 10. In nucleotides, the CDR3 is TGTGCCAGCAGTTACGACCGGACAGGAAGGATTGAAGCTTTCTTT. It encodes CASSYDRTGRIEAFF.

The V call is TRBV20-1, the J call TRBJ1-1; D not resolved. Per germline, CDR1 DFQATT and CDR2 SNEGSKA (reference sequence). CDR3 length equals 14 residues. The V gene lost 2 bases and the J gene lost 0 bases, with 10 bases spanning the gap. CDR3 DNA sequence: TGCAGTGCTAGAAGAAAAGGGTTGAACACTGAAGCTTTCTTT. This translates into CSARRKGLNTEAFF.

This clonotype was observed at least ten times. CDR3 sequence: CASSYSILLDTEAFF. Here the CDR3 DNA reads TGTGCCAGCAGTTACTCGATTCTGTTGGACACTGAAGCTTTCTTT. This sequence joins TRBV6-5 and TRBJ1-1; D gene uncertain. There are 15 residues in the CDR3. Trimming shortened V by 0 bases and J by 3 bases, and 11 bases separated the two germline ends. In germline, CDR1 is MNHEY, CDR2 SVGAGI.

The rearrangement links TRBV5-4 to TRBJ2-7, with TRBD2 matching 10 bases. V lost 2 bases, J lost 5 bases, and 4 bases stayed unmatched. Germline CDR1 reads SGHNT; CDR2 reads YYREEE (reference sequence). CDR3 size: 14 residues. CDR3 sequence reads: CASSFTSGADEQYF. DNA for the CDR3: TGTGCCAGCAGCTTCACTAGCGGGGCTGACGAGCAGTACTTC.

This clonotype was counted only a few times. The gene calls are TRBV6-5 and TRBJ2-3; 7 bases line up with TRBD2. This CDR3 comprises 15 residues. V gave up 6 bases and J gave up 6 bases; unmatched junction bases: 12. Per germline, CDR1 MNHEY and CDR2 SVGAGI. As DNA, the CDR3 is TGTGCCAGCAGCCTCCAGCGGGACCTCGGGGATACGCAGTATTTT. Amino acid sequence: CASSLQRDLGDTQYF.

The chain links TRBV6-2 or TRBV6-3 to TRBJ1-3; no clear D gene. The CDR3 runs 12 residues. In germline, CDR1 is MNHEY, CDR2 SVGEGT. V lost 10 bases and J 2 bases, leaving 9 bases between the germline ends. As DNA, the CDR3 is TGTGCCATCGAGAACCCTGGAAACACCATATATTTT. Its protein product is CAIENPGNTIYF.

This clonotype came up many times. The rearrangement joins TRBV27 to TRBJ1-6; a possible D gene is TRBD1 (6 bases). The length of the CDR3 is 11 residues. Per germline, CDR1 MNHEY and CDR2 SMNVEV (reference sequence). Trimming took 10 bases from V and 14 from J, leaving 15 bases between them. The CDR3 loop reads CATHGGGSLHF. CDR3 coding DNA: TGTGCCACCCACGGGGGCGGGTCCCTCCACTTT.

This clonotype occurred a few times. The rearrangement links TRBV12-3 or TRBV12-4 to TRBJ1-6, with no clear D. The CDR3 spans 14 residues. V was shortened by 5 bases and J by 4 bases, with 9 bases between the two germline ends. The CDR3 loop is CASSPPGYNSPLHF. DNA of the CDR3: TGTGCCAGCAGTCCCCCGGGTTATAATTCACCCCTCCACTTT.

This clonotype has a count of ten or more. The chain employs TRBV11-3 and TRBJ2-1; D not certain. Looked up from germline, CDR1 is SGHNT and CDR2 is YENEEA. V was shortened by 3 bases and J by 6 bases, with 9 bases between the two germline ends. The CDR3 is 13 amino acids. The CDR3 coding sequence is TGTGCCAGCAGCTTCGGTTGGAGCAATGAGCAGTTCTTC. This translates into CASSFGWSNEQFF.

This clonotype has a handful of counts. The gene calls are TRBV20-1 and TRBJ1-2, with 7 bases lining up with TRBD1. This CDR3 spans 13 amino acids. The junction had 9 bases not matched to a gene; V was cut back by 5 bases and J by 6 bases. Germline loops: CDR1 DFQATT, CDR2 SNEGSKA (reference sequence). In nucleotides, the CDR3 is TGCAGTGCTTTAGTACAGGGGAGTGATGGCTACACCTTC. Translation gives CSALVQGSDGYTF.